Listed below are T cell receptor beta chains from one sample, sequenced in a study of T cell repertoires in cytomegalovirus infection. The antigens these receptors bind are not known. MiXCR was run by TCRdb on the reads, yielding one entry per CDR3 protein. The table lists 60,000 to 85,000 distinct CDR3 sequences, 20% to 25% of them singletons, with 79% in the top ten. The sample comprised PBMCs, sequenced either directly or after in vitro stimulation (not recorded which). These receptors were obtained from a human donor in good health (CMV status not recorded). Some clones in this sample may be carry-over from other donors' samples. Both conserved end residues are part of each CDR3. Each record gives: CDR3 DNA, CDR3 protein, D gene, clone size, J gene, V gene. A D gene is named only where the DNA matches it firmly. Some rows mark clone size as missing; the rest say once, few, many or name a class of expanded clone.

CDR3nt: TGTGCCAGCAGCCAAAACGGACAGGAACCGACCTATGGGGATTCACCCCTCCACTTT
CDR3aa: CASSQNGQEPTYGDSPLHF
d_gene: TRBD1
abundance: NA
j_gene: TRBJ1-6
v_gene: TRBV14

CDR3nt: TGTGCCAGCAGGGCTAGCGGAACCTACGAGCAGTACTTC
CDR3aa: CASRASGTYEQYF
d_gene: TRBD2
abundance: many
j_gene: TRBJ2-7
v_gene: TRBV12-3/TRBV12-4

CDR3nt: TGTGCCAGCAGCTTAGCCAGTTCCTACGAGCAGTACTTC
CDR3aa: CASSLASSYEQYF
d_gene: NA
abundance: few
j_gene: TRBJ2-7
v_gene: TRBV7-9

CDR3nt: TGTGCCAGCAGCCCCCCGTTTGGTACCTCGGGGGACTATGGCTACACCTTC
CDR3aa: CASSPPFGTSGDYGYTF
d_gene: NA
abundance: few
j_gene: TRBJ1-2
v_gene: TRBV9

CDR3nt: TGCAGCGTTGAAGTGACAGGGAGTACTTTGCAGGGAGAGACCCAGTACTTC
CDR3aa: CSVEVTGSTLQGETQYF
d_gene: TRBD1
abundance: NA
j_gene: TRBJ2-5
v_gene: TRBV29-1

CDR3nt: TGTGCCAGCAGCCCGGACACGGCCACAGATACGCAGTATTTT
CDR3aa: CASSPDTATDTQYF
d_gene: NA
abundance: few
j_gene: TRBJ2-3
v_gene: TRBV11-1

CDR3nt: TGTGCCAGCGAGGGGCAGGGAGGCAATGAGCAGTTCTTC
CDR3aa: CASEGQGGNEQFF
d_gene: NA
abundance: many
j_gene: TRBJ2-1
v_gene: TRBV6-1

CDR3nt: TGTGCCACCAGTGACAGAGATGAAAAACTGTTTTTT
CDR3aa: CATSDRDEKLFF
d_gene: NA
abundance: NA
j_gene: TRBJ1-4
v_gene: TRBV24-1

CDR3nt: TGCGCCAGCAGCCAAGATTTCGGGAGGGCCTACGAGCAGTACTTC
CDR3aa: CASSQDFGRAYEQYF
d_gene: TRBD2
abundance: NA
j_gene: TRBJ2-7
v_gene: TRBV4-3

CDR3nt: TGTGCCAGCAGCCGACGAGAAGGTAGCACAGATACGCAGTATTTT
CDR3aa: CASSRREGSTDTQYF
d_gene: NA
abundance: many
j_gene: TRBJ2-3
v_gene: TRBV7-2

CDR3nt: TGTGCCAGCAGTTTTGGGGGCCTAGCGGAGACCTACAATGAGCAGTTCTTC
CDR3aa: CASSFGGLAETYNEQFF
d_gene: NA
abundance: few
j_gene: TRBJ2-1
v_gene: TRBV12-3/TRBV12-4

CDR3nt: TGTGCCAGTAGTCTCCCCGGAGAGGGATCATACAATGAGCAGTTCTTC
CDR3aa: CASSLPGEGSYNEQFF
d_gene: NA
abundance: few
j_gene: TRBJ2-1
v_gene: TRBV19

CDR3nt: TGTGCCAGCAGAAGAACCGGGACTCACACCGGGGAGCTGTTTTTT
CDR3aa: CASRRTGTHTGELFF
d_gene: NA
abundance: NA
j_gene: TRBJ2-2
v_gene: TRBV6-5

CDR3nt: TGTGCCAGCACCTCTTGGGATACGCAGTATTTT
CDR3aa: CASTSWDTQYF
d_gene: NA
abundance: few
j_gene: TRBJ2-3
v_gene: TRBV6-2/TRBV6-3

CDR3nt: TGTGCCAGCAGTTACCTAGACAGATTGAACACTGAAGCTTTCTTT
CDR3aa: CASSYLDRLNTEAFF
d_gene: NA
abundance: many
j_gene: TRBJ1-1
v_gene: TRBV6-5

CDR3nt: TGTGCCACCAGTGACCCCTACAATGAGCAGTTCTTC
CDR3aa: CATSDPYNEQFF
d_gene: NA
abundance: NA
j_gene: TRBJ2-1
v_gene: TRBV24-1

CDR3nt: TGCGCCAGCAGCTTGGGACTAGCGGATTCAGATACGCAGTATTTT
CDR3aa: CASSLGLADSDTQYF
d_gene: TRBD2
abundance: NA
j_gene: TRBJ2-3
v_gene: TRBV5-1

CDR3nt: TGTGCCAGCAGTTACTTCCAAACTAGCGGGAGGGCCAACGAGCAGTACTTC
CDR3aa: CASSYFQTSGRANEQYF
d_gene: TRBD2
abundance: NA
j_gene: TRBJ2-7
v_gene: TRBV6-2/TRBV6-3

CDR3nt: TGCAGCGGCGGGGTAGGGGCATTTGGGGAGCAGTTCTTC
CDR3aa: CSGGVGAFGEQFF
d_gene: NA
abundance: few
j_gene: TRBJ2-1
v_gene: TRBV29-1

CDR3nt: TGTGCCAGCAGACCAGAAGTAGGACTAGCGGGTATCACAGATACGCAGTATTTT
CDR3aa: CASRPEVGLAGITDTQYF
d_gene: TRBD2
abundance: few
j_gene: TRBJ2-3
v_gene: TRBV6-6

CDR3nt: TGTGCCAGCAGCTTAGTATCCTCTAGTACTGGGACAGGGGCCGGCTACACCTTC
CDR3aa: CASSLVSSSTGTGAGYTF
d_gene: TRBD1
abundance: many
j_gene: TRBJ1-2
v_gene: TRBV7-2

CDR3nt: TGTGCCAGCAGTCGCCCCACAGGGGGCAAAAAGACCCAGTACTTC
CDR3aa: CASSRPTGGKKTQYF
d_gene: TRBD1
abundance: few
j_gene: TRBJ2-5
v_gene: TRBV28

CDR3nt: TGTGCCAGCAGCTCAAGAGGGTACGCAGTCGACACCATATATTTT
CDR3aa: CASSSRGYAVDTIYF
d_gene: NA
abundance: NA
j_gene: TRBJ1-3
v_gene: TRBV11-2

CDR3nt: TGTGCCAGCAGTACCTATCAAGGACAGGGCAGCAATCAGCCCCAGCATTTT
CDR3aa: CASSTYQGQGSNQPQHF
d_gene: TRBD1
abundance: few
j_gene: TRBJ1-5
v_gene: TRBV28

CDR3nt: TGTGCCAGCAGCCGAAACAGGGGCCGAAATAATTCACCCCTCCACTTT
CDR3aa: CASSRNRGRNNSPLHF
d_gene: TRBD1
abundance: NA
j_gene: TRBJ1-6
v_gene: TRBV14

CDR3nt: TGTGCCAGCAGCCCCGGGACAGGGACAGATACGCAGTATTTT
CDR3aa: CASSPGTGTDTQYF
d_gene: TRBD1
abundance: many
j_gene: TRBJ2-3
v_gene: TRBV13

CDR3nt: TGTGCCAGCAGCGGGAAGCTAGCGGGAGGGAAATACAATGAGCAGTTCTTC
CDR3aa: CASSGKLAGGKYNEQFF
d_gene: TRBD2
abundance: NA
j_gene: TRBJ2-1
v_gene: TRBV5-4

CDR3nt: TGTGCCAGTAGCCAGCTCGGCAATGAGCAGTTCTTC
CDR3aa: CASSQLGNEQFF
d_gene: NA
abundance: NA
j_gene: TRBJ2-1
v_gene: TRBV19

CDR3nt: TGCAGCGGGCAGAGCTCCTACAATGAGCAGTTCTTC
CDR3aa: CSGQSSYNEQFF
d_gene: NA
abundance: few
j_gene: TRBJ2-1
v_gene: TRBV29-1

CDR3nt: TGTGCCAGCAGCTCTGGACTAGCGGGGACTGAGCAGTTCTTC
CDR3aa: CASSSGLAGTEQFF
d_gene: TRBD2
abundance: many
j_gene: TRBJ2-1
v_gene: TRBV7-2

CDR3nt: TGTGCCAGCAGTTACACCGGGACAGGGAGCTACAATGAGCAGTTCTTC
CDR3aa: CASSYTGTGSYNEQFF
d_gene: TRBD1
abundance: NA
j_gene: TRBJ2-1
v_gene: TRBV6-6

CDR3nt: TGTGCCAGCAGCCCCTTCGCGGGAGGTAGCACCGGGGAGCTGTTTTTT
CDR3aa: CASSPFAGGSTGELFF
d_gene: TRBD2
abundance: NA
j_gene: TRBJ2-2
v_gene: TRBV14

CDR3nt: TGTGCCAGCAGTTTGTCCGTGAACACCGGGGAGCTGTTTTTT
CDR3aa: CASSLSVNTGELFF
d_gene: NA
abundance: few
j_gene: TRBJ2-2
v_gene: TRBV27

CDR3nt: TGTGCCAGCAGTCACCGGGAGGCCAACTACAATGAGCAGTTCTTC
CDR3aa: CASSHREANYNEQFF
d_gene: TRBD2
abundance: NA
j_gene: TRBJ2-1
v_gene: TRBV12-3/TRBV12-4

CDR3nt: TGTGCCAGCAGTCGTGGATCGACAGGGGTGGAGACCCAGTACTTC
CDR3aa: CASSRGSTGVETQYF
d_gene: TRBD1
abundance: NA
j_gene: TRBJ2-5
v_gene: TRBV11-2

CDR3nt: TGTGCCACCAGCGTAGGACTACCCGGCGCAGATACGCAGTATTTT
CDR3aa: CATSVGLPGADTQYF
d_gene: NA
abundance: NA
j_gene: TRBJ2-3
v_gene: TRBV15

CDR3nt: TGTGCCAGCAGCTTCACAGGGGGCTCGACAGATACGCAGTATTTT
CDR3aa: CASSFTGGSTDTQYF
d_gene: TRBD1
abundance: many
j_gene: TRBJ2-3
v_gene: TRBV7-2

CDR3nt: TGTGCCAGCAGCCCATGGACAGGACGCACAGATACGCAGTATTTT
CDR3aa: CASSPWTGRTDTQYF
d_gene: TRBD1
abundance: many
j_gene: TRBJ2-3
v_gene: TRBV7-2

CDR3nt: TGTGCCACCGGGGACAGGGCCCCCCAGTACTTC
CDR3aa: CATGDRAPQYF
d_gene: TRBD1
abundance: NA
j_gene: TRBJ2-5
v_gene: TRBV24-1

CDR3nt: TGCAGTGCTAGGACAGATGGGACGATAGGTCCCCTCCACTTT
CDR3aa: CSARTDGTIGPLHF
d_gene: NA
abundance: NA
j_gene: TRBJ1-6
v_gene: TRBV20-1

CDR3nt: TGTGCCAGCAGCTCCCAGGGGGGGAACACTGAAGCTTTCTTT
CDR3aa: CASSSQGGNTEAFF
d_gene: TRBD1
abundance: many
j_gene: TRBJ1-1
v_gene: TRBV7-2

CDR3nt: TGTGCTAGTGGACGGGTAGTTGGGGACGGATTATATGGCTACACCTTC
CDR3aa: CASGRVVGDGLYGYTF
d_gene: NA
abundance: few
j_gene: TRBJ1-2
v_gene: TRBV12-5

CDR3nt: TGTGCCAGCAGCAACCAGGGGATCAGCGAGACCCAGTACTTC
CDR3aa: CASSNQGISETQYF
d_gene: NA
abundance: many
j_gene: TRBJ2-5
v_gene: TRBV11-2

CDR3nt: TGTGCCACCCGGGACAGGGGGAACCCTGAAGCTTTCTTT
CDR3aa: CATRDRGNPEAFF
d_gene: TRBD1
abundance: NA
j_gene: TRBJ1-1
v_gene: TRBV19

CDR3nt: TGCAGCGCCGGCCCAGGGCCCGGGGAGCTGTTTTTT
CDR3aa: CSAGPGPGELFF
d_gene: NA
abundance: NA
j_gene: TRBJ2-2
v_gene: TRBV29-1

CDR3nt: TGTGCCACCATAGCCAGGGTGTTTGGGGAGACCCAGTACTTC
CDR3aa: CATIARVFGETQYF
d_gene: NA
abundance: many
j_gene: TRBJ2-5
v_gene: TRBV7-9

CDR3nt: TGTGCCAGCAGCTTAGATTCAGGGTCGGACGGCTACACCTTC
CDR3aa: CASSLDSGSDGYTF
d_gene: NA
abundance: NA
j_gene: TRBJ1-2
v_gene: TRBV7-9

CDR3nt: TGTGCCAGCAGCATCTACCGGGACGGAGCCTATGGCTACACCTTC
CDR3aa: CASSIYRDGAYGYTF
d_gene: NA
abundance: NA
j_gene: TRBJ1-2
v_gene: TRBV11-3

CDR3nt: TGTGCCACCAGCAGAGATCCGTGGGTGACCTACAATGAGCAGTTCTTC
CDR3aa: CATSRDPWVTYNEQFF
d_gene: NA
abundance: NA
j_gene: TRBJ2-1
v_gene: TRBV15

CDR3nt: TGTGCCAGCAGCTTAGACGGGCAGTACGCTGAAGCTTTCTTT
CDR3aa: CASSLDGQYAEAFF
d_gene: NA
abundance: NA
j_gene: TRBJ1-1
v_gene: TRBV7-9

CDR3nt: TGTGCCACCAGCAGAGATCATCTGGTGGAGGGGACGTATGGCTACACCTTC
CDR3aa: CATSRDHLVEGTYGYTF
d_gene: NA
abundance: few
j_gene: TRBJ1-2
v_gene: TRBV15

CDR3nt: TGTGCCAGCAGTTTAACCGGGACAGGTCGTGGCTACACCTTC
CDR3aa: CASSLTGTGRGYTF
d_gene: TRBD1
abundance: few
j_gene: TRBJ1-2
v_gene: TRBV12-3/TRBV12-4

CDR3nt: TGTGCCAGCAGCTTGCAAGCACAGATTTATGGCTACACCTTC
CDR3aa: CASSLQAQIYGYTF
d_gene: NA
abundance: once
j_gene: TRBJ1-2
v_gene: TRBV5-5

CDR3nt: TGCGCCAGCAGCCTCGGACTAGCGGGTGAGCAGTTCTTC
CDR3aa: CASSLGLAGEQFF
d_gene: TRBD2
abundance: few
j_gene: TRBJ2-1
v_gene: TRBV5-1